These 9 T cell receptor beta chains share one sample of origin, sequenced in a study of CD8+ T cells in alopecia areata. As the sequencing template, cDNA was produced by extracting RNA and reverse transcribing it. The protocol was immunoSEQ multiplex PCR, while the TCRdb copy is restricted to in-frame clones and leaves out a portion. The data show 180,000 or so clones, 58% seen once. Sample treatment: oral pan-JAK inhibitor, 5-10 mg twice daily. This specimen was CD4+ T cells sorted from blood, taken at week 24, from a patient treated with tofacitinib. All receptors come from a human donor with alopecia areata.

This sequence joins TRBV4-3 and TRBJ2-5, with 7 nucleotides matching TRBD2. The germline V gene has CDR1 LGHNA and CDR2 YSLEER. V lost 5 bases and J lost 0; bases outside the gene matches: 6. CDR3 length: 15 residues. This CDR3 is CASSMQLAYQETQYF. As DNA, the CDR3 is TGCGCCAGCAGCATGCAACTAGCGTACCAAGAGACCCAGTACTTC.

This clone has just a few counts. The chain combines TRBV5-1 with TRBJ2-7; TRBD1 aligns across 9 bases. The germline V gene has CDR1 SGHRS and CDR2 YFSETQ. Losses at the gene ends were 7 bases for V and 2 bases for J; bases not matched to a gene: 4. The CDR3 loop spans 13 amino acids. The CDR3 loop reads CASGTGGPYEQYF. CDR3 coding DNA: TGCGCCAGCGGAACAGGGGGCCCCTACGAGCAGTACTTC.

The J gene is TRBJ2-1, the V gene TRBV14; TRBD1 might be the D (7 bases). V lost 0 bases and J 14 bases, leaving 11 bases between the germline ends. Germline V gives CDR1 SGHDN, CDR2 FVKESK. CDR3 length equals 12 residues. CDR3 residues: CASSQEAGGKFF. CDR3 bases: TGTGCCAGCAGCCAAGAGGCAGGGGGGAAGTTCTTC. Supplemented by reference TRBV14 and TRBJ2-1, the full variable domain reads EAGVTQFPSHSVIEKGQTVTLRCDPISGHDNLYWYRRVMGKEIKFLLHFVKESKQDESGMPNNRFLAERTGGTYSTLKVQPAELEDSGVYFCASSQEAGGKFFGPGTRLTVL.

The chain links TRBV6-5 to TRBJ1-3; 9 bases line up with TRBD1. This CDR3 has 14 residues. Germline V gene sequence: CDR1 MNHEY, CDR2 SVGAGI. With V trimmed by 5 bases and J by 16 bases, 15 bases remained unmatched. The CDR3 coding sequence is TGTGCCAGCAGTCGCCCGGGACAGGGTAGTTGGAAGTATTTT. The encoded protein is CASSRPGQGSWKYF.

The J gene is TRBJ2-3, the V gene TRBV6-5; D unclear. This CDR3 has 11 residues. V was cut by 5 bases and J by 5 bases, with 5 bases left in between. CDR1 is MNHEY and CDR2 is SVGAGI in the germline V gene. The CDR3 protein is CASSLGDTQYF. The CDR3 nucleotides are TGTGCCAGCAGTCTGGGAGATACGCAGTATTTT.

V and J are TRBV19 and TRBJ2-1; perhaps TRBD2 as D (6 bases). This CDR3 comprises 13 residues. Germline CDR1 LNHDA, CDR2 SQIVND (reference sequence). Trimming took 4 bases from V and 6 from J, leaving 10 bases between them. DNA for the CDR3: TGTGCCAGTAGTAAGGCGGGAACCAATGAGCAGTTCTTC. It specifies CASSKAGTNEQFF. The whole variable domain, remainder taken from reference TRBV19 and TRBJ2-1, is DGGITQSPKYLFRKEGQNVTLSCEQNLNHDAMYWYRQDPGQGLRLIYYSQIVNDFQKGDIAEGYSVSREKKESFPLTVTSAQKNPTAFYLCASSKAGTNEQFFGPGTRLTVL.

The chain uses TRBV2 and TRBJ2-5; TRBD2 matches 8 bases. The CDR3 runs 15 residues. From germline, CDR1 is SNHLY and CDR2 FYNNEI. Losses at the gene ends were 4 bases for V and 5 bases for J; bases not matched to a gene: 9. The CDR3 loop is CASSGTTSVSETQYF. CDR3 nucleotides: TGTGCCAGCAGTGGGACGACTAGCGTCTCGGAGACCCAGTACTTC.

This sequence joins TRBV7-2 and TRBJ2-5; TRBD1 is a possible D gene (6 bases). The V end lost 2 bases, the J end lost 5 bases, and 12 bases lay between the germline ends. The CDR3 has 14 residues. Germline lookup yields CDR1 SGHTA and CDR2 FQGNSA. The CDR3 bases are TGTGCCAGCAGCTTATGGGGCCAGGGGGAGACCCAGTACTTC. As protein: CASSLWGQGETQYF.

This clone has a handful of counts. The chain is built from TRBV30 and TRBJ2-1; D is unresolved. The CDR3 has 11 amino acids. In germline, CDR1 is GTSNPN, CDR2 SVGIG (reference sequence). V was shortened by 4 bases and J by 9 bases, with 10 bases between the two germline ends. CDR3 region: CAWTNPGEQFF. The CDR3 region has the DNA TGTGCCTGGACCAACCCGGGTGAGCAGTTCTTC.